The clone carrying this T cell receptor beta chain was seen at least ten times. Its antigen is not known. This CDR3 has 13 amino acids. The germline CDR1 and CDR2 sequences are SGHTA and FQGNSA. The authors prepared the TCRbeta library with unique molecular identifiers. MiXCR was run by TCRdb on the PCR reads, yielding one entry per CDR3 protein. The table lists approximately 1,000,000 distinct CDR3 sequences, less than 30% of them singletons. This sample was taken from a study of T-cell reconstitution after alpha-beta-depleted transplantation in children. Study observations and caveats: Diversity of TCRbeta at day 60 was high in some patients, arising from surviving recipient T cells and thymic progenitors.

The sample consisted of PBMCs, mostly from graft donor cells, taken 360 days after TCRalphabeta/CD19-depleted stem cell transplant. The chain recombines TRBV7-2 with TRBJ2-1; 8 positions agree with TRBD2. The sequence derives from a boy in the first two years of life who had a stem cell transplant for SCID, so the T cells may come from the graft donor. CDR3 in DNA: TGTGCAAGTCGGGCTAGCGGGTACAATGAGCAGTTCTTC. It specifies CASRASGYNEQFF. The full variable domain, its missing parts supplied by reference TRBV7-2 and TRBJ2-1, is GAGVSQSPSNKVTEKGKDVELRCDPISGHTALYWYRQSLGQGLEFLIYFQGNSAPDKSGLPSDRFSAERTGGSVSTLTIQRTQQEDSAVYLCASRASGYNEQFFGPGTRLTVL.